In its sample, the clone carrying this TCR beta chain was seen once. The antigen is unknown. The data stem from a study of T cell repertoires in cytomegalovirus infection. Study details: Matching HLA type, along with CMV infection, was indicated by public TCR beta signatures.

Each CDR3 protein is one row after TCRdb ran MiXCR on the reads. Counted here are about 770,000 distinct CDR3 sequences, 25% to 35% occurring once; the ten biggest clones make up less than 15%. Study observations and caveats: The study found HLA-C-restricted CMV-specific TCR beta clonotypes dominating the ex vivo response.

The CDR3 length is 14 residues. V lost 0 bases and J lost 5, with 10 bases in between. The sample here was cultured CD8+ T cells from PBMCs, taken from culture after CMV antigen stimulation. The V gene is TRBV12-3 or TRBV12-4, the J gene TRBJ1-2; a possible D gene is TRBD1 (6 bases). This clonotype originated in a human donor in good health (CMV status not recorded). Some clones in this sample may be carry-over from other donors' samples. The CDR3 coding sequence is TGTGCCAGCAGTTTAGCGCCAAGGGGGTATGGCTACACCTTC. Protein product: CASSLAPRGYGYTF.